This record covers a single T cell receptor beta chain. Its antigen is unidentified. V was clipped by 1 base and J by 6 bases, with 16 bases between them. Per germline, CDR1 MGHRA and CDR2 YSYEKL. The CDR3 is 15 amino acids. The sample's time point: pre-sensitization, week 0. Indicated treatment: therapeutic diphenylcyclopropenone sensitization with weekly scalp DPC. The entry originates in a study of human T cells and chemical hapten exposure. MiXCR, applied by TCRdb to the RACE reads, yields one record per CDR3 protein. The profile shows about 180,000 distinct CDR3 sequences, under 35% of them singletons. Study conclusions and caveats: TCRs at a frequency above 1 in 1000 stayed unchanged with DPC sensitization.

This chain uses TRBV4-1 with TRBJ2-7, with D maybe TRBD2 (5 bases). This receptor was taken from a woman aged 30 to 39 with alopecia areata. Some clones in this sample may be carry-over from other donors' samples. The sequences come from whole blood, collected in connection with sensitization to the hapten diphenylcyclopropenone (DPC). In nucleotides, the CDR3 is TGCGCCAGCAGCCAAGTGGTCAGCCTCGGAGGCGAGCAGTACTTC. Its translation: CASSQVVSLGGEQYF.